This T cell receptor (beta chain) was documented in a study of STAT5B mutations in CD4+ large granular lymphocyte leukemia. As originally analysed: Lowest detectable productive clonotype frequency was 2.59 x 10-5. TCRdb keeps only in-frame clones here, not all; method: immunoSEQ multiplex PCR. Clonal size and the V and J genes are those of that table, whereas D and trimming came from the DNA. This sample carries under 25,000 clones, just under 75% of them seen once, and the ten largest clones take 8.5% to 10%. Trimming took 0 bases from V and 8 from J, leaving 14 bases between them. Germline V gene lookup returns CDR1 LNHNV and CDR2 YYDKDF (reference sequence). The CDR3 spans 15 residues.

The sequence was collected from a human donor in good health. The J gene is TRBJ2-4, the V gene TRBV15; D unclear. Sequencing was done on a sample of CD4+ T cells from blood buffy coats. CDR3 DNA: TGTGCCACCAGCAGAGATCGTGCAGGTGAGGACATTCAGTACTTC. This encodes CATSRDRAGEDIQYF.